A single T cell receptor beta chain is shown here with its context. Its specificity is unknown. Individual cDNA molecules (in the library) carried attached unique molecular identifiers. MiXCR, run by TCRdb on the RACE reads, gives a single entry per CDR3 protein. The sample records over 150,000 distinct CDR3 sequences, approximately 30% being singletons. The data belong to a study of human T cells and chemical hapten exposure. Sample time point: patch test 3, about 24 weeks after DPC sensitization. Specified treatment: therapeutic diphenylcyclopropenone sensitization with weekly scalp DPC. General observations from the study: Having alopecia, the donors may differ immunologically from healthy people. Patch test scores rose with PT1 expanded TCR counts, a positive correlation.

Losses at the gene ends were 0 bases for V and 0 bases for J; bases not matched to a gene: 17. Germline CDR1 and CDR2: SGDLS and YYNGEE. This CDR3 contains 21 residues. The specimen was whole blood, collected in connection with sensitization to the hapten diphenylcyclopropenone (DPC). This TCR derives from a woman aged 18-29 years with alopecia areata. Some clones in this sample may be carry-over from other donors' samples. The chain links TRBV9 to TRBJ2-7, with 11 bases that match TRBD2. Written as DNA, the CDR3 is TGTGCCAGCAGCGTAGGGCCTAGCCCCGTAGGTAGCGGGAGGGACTCCTACGAGCAGTACTTC. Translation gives CASSVGPSPVGSGRDSYEQYF.